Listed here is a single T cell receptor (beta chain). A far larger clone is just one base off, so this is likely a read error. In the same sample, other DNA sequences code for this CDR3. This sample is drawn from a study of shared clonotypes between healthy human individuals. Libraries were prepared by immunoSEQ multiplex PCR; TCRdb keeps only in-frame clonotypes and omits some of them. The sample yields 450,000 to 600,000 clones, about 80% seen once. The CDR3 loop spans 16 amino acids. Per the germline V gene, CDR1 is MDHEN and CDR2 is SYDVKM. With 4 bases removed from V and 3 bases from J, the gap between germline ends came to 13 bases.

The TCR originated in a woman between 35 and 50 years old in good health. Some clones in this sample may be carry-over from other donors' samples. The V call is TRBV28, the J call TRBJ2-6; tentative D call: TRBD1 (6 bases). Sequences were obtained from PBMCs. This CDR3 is CASSSGQLDGANVLTF. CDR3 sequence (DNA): TGTGCCAGCAGTTCCGGACAGTTGGATGGGGCCAACGTCCTGACTTTC.